The present T cell receptor (beta chain) was sequenced within a study of blood T cells in healthy people across ages. Staff drew around 10 milliliters of peripheral blood from each donor. CDR1 LGHDT and CDR2 YNNKEL come from the germline V gene (reference sequence). CDR3 length equals 18 residues. V gave up 5 bases and J gave up 1 base, with 23 bases separating them. Through a sample-barcoded 5' primer and a J-beta primer mix, a second PCR was run for about 6 to 11 cycles. TCRdb fed the 5' RACE reads into MiXCR, producing one record per CDR3 protein. The sample consists of 600,000 to 850,000 distinct CDR3 sequences, around a quarter of them appearing once. These data were also filed under a second study, of T cells of mothers and their children.

The source is a boy between 10 and 17 years old in good health. Specimen: blood. The chain joins TRBV3-1 to TRBJ2-5; maybe TRBD1 (5 bases). The CDR3 is CASSYRLGQGILQETQYF. The CDR3 DNA is TGTGCCAGCAGCTACCGCCTGGGGCAGGGTATACTCCAAGAGACCCAGTACTTC.